These 5 T cell receptor beta chains share one sample of origin, sequenced in a study of T cells after yellow fever vaccination. TCRdb called the 5' RACE reads again in MiXCR, with one record for every CDR3 protein. This sample has 100,000 to 150,000 distinct CDR3 sequences, with 12% to 15% found just once. The specimen comprised CD8+ T cells sorted from PBMCs, sampled 5 days after the yellow fever booster vaccination. The receptors here all came from a man younger than 35 who received the YFV17D yellow fever vaccine.

This clonotype was counted at least ten times. The rearrangement joins TRBV12-3 or TRBV12-4 to TRBJ2-5; D perhaps matches TRBD2 (5 bases). This CDR3 spans 14 amino acids. Trimming pared 3 bases from V and 5 bases from J, leaving 13 bases between. Here the CDR3 reads CASSFRRLLETQYF. The CDR3 region has the DNA TGTGCCAGCAGTTTCAGGAGGCTTCTGGAGACCCAGTACTTC.

This clonotype has a handful of counts. This sequence joins TRBV12-3 or TRBV12-4 and TRBJ1-5; D is unclear. CDR3 length equals 14 residues. V was cut by 5 bases and J by 2 bases, with 10 bases left in between. The CDR3 region has the DNA TGTGCCAGCAGTGGGAGGACGGGCAATCAGCCCCAGCATTTT. As protein: CASSGRTGNQPQHF.

V is TRBV5-1 and J is TRBJ2-4, with D unresolved. This CDR3 has 16 residues. CDR1 and CDR2 from the germline V gene are SGHRS and YFSETQ. The V end lost 1 base, the J end lost 0 bases, and 11 bases lay between the germline ends. The CDR3: CASSLYVVGAKNIQYF. In nucleotides, the CDR3 is TGCGCCAGCAGCTTGTATGTAGTCGGAGCCAAAAACATTCAGTACTTC.

In this sample, this clonotype turned up a few times. The gene calls are TRBV4-1 and TRBJ2-2, with 7 bases identical to TRBD2. The ends lost 5 bases at V and 5 bases at J; junction bases unmatched: 8. The CDR3 covers 15 residues. Germline V gene sequence: CDR1 MGHRA, CDR2 YSYEKL. Written as DNA, the CDR3 is TGCGCCAGCAGCTCCGGACTAGTTGCTACCGGGGAGCTGTTTTTT. It encodes CASSSGLVATGELFF.

The chain has TRBV4-1 and TRBJ2-1, with 7 positions matching TRBD2. In germline, CDR1 is MGHRA, CDR2 YSYEKL. There are 17 residues in the CDR3. Losses at the gene ends were 3 bases for V and 0 bases for J; bases not matched to a gene: 8. The CDR3 protein is CASSHPVSGNSYNEQFF. The CDR3 DNA sequence: TGCGCCAGCAGCCATCCCGTAAGCGGGAACTCCTACAATGAGCAGTTCTTC.